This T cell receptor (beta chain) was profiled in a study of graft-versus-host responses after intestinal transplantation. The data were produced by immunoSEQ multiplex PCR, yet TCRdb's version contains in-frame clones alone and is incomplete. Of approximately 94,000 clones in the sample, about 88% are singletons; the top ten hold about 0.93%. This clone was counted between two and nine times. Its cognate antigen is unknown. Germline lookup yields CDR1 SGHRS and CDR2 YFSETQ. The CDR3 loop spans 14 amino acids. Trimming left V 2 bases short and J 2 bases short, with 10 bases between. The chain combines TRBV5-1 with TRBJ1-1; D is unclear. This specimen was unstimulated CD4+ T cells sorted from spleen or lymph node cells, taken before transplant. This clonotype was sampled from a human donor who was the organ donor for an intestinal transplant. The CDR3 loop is CASSFQSANTEAFF. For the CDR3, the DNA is TGCGCCAGCAGCTTTCAGTCGGCAAACACTGAAGCTTTCTTT. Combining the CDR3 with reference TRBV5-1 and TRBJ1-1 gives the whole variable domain KAGVTQTPRYLIKTRGQQVTLSCSPISGHRSVSWYQQTPGQGLQFLFEYFSETQRNKGNFPGRFSGRQFSNSRSEMNVSTLELGDSALYLCASSFQSANTEAFFGQGTRLTVV.